This passage covers 16 T cell receptor beta chains from one sample sequenced in a study of T-cell memory formation after mild COVID-19. TCRdb used MiXCR to reprocess the 5' RACE reads, holding one entry per CDR3 protein. Of about 410,000 distinct CDR3 sequences listed, 23% are singletons. Material for sequencing was PBMCs or a T cell subset sorted from them (not recorded which). The receptors derive from an adult woman who had mild COVID-19 (a few samples of this study predate the infection). Cell type and time point are not known.

The chain has TRBV27 and TRBJ1-2, with TRBD1 matching over 8 bases. The CDR3 is made up of 15 amino acids. Looked up from germline, CDR1 is MNHEY and CDR2 is SMNVEV (reference sequence). With 4 bases clipped from V and 5 bases from J, the junction kept 9 bases outside the gene matches. In nucleotides, the CDR3 is TGTGCCAGCAGTTCGCCAGGGGGCGTCTTTTATGGCTACACCTTC. Amino acid sequence: CASSSPGGVFYGYTF.

This clonotype has only a few counts. V is TRBV7-7 and J is TRBJ2-1; D not certain. Trimming shortened V by 5 bases and J by 8 bases, and 13 bases separated the two germline ends. Germline CDR1 reads SSHAT; CDR2 reads FNYEAQ (reference sequence). This CDR3 has 13 amino acids. The CDR3 sequence is CASSPRFGDEQFF. The CDR3 bases are TGTGCCAGCAGCCCAAGATTCGGCGATGAGCAGTTCTTC.

Only a few counts were recorded for this clonotype. This chain joins TRBV20-1 and TRBJ2-5; 9 positions agree with TRBD1. The germline CDR1 and CDR2 sequences are DFQATT and SNEGSKA (reference sequence). The CDR3 is 14 amino acids. V trimming: 4 bases; J trimming: 5 bases; junction bases outside the gene matches: 8. The CDR3 sequence is CSAKLRDRVETQYF. As DNA, the CDR3 is TGCAGTGCTAAACTCCGGGACAGGGTTGAGACCCAGTACTTC.

This clonotype was observed a handful of times. For the CDR3, the DNA is TGTGCCAGTAGTATATGGACAGGCGACAATGAGCAGTTCTTC. It yields the protein CASSIWTGDNEQFF. The chain joins TRBV19 to TRBJ2-1; 7 bases line up with TRBD1. The germline CDR1 and CDR2 sequences are LNHDA and SQIVND (reference sequence). Trimming took 2 bases from V and 5 from J; bases not matched to a gene: 3. CDR3 length equals 14 residues.

The chain has TRBV12-3 or TRBV12-4 and TRBJ1-5, with D possibly TRBD1 on 5 matching bases. This CDR3 spans 15 amino acids. Trimming removed 1 base from V and 3 bases from J, with 10 bases in between. Written as DNA, the CDR3 is TGTGCCAGCAGTTTAGTTCCGGGGCCCAATCAGCCCCAGCATTTT. This sequence encodes CASSLVPGPNQPQHF.

This clonotype came up a few times. This sequence joins TRBV12-3 or TRBV12-4 and TRBJ2-7, with D perhaps being TRBD1 or TRBD2 (5 bases each). The CDR3 is 16 amino acids. Trimming pared 5 bases from V and 0 bases from J, leaving 17 bases between. The CDR3 reads CASSLTGTESSYEQYF. The DNA for the CDR3 is TGTGCCAGCAGTCTAACCGGGACGGAGAGCTCCTACGAGCAGTACTTC.

This clonotype turned up a few times. The gene calls are TRBV5-1 and TRBJ2-7, with 9 bases aligning to TRBD1. Per the germline V gene, CDR1 is SGHRS and CDR2 is YFSETQ. The CDR3 spans 17 residues. V was pared by 7 bases and J by 2 bases, with 16 bases of the junction left unmatched. The CDR3 sequence: CASSYRDRVYGAYEQYF. CDR3 sequence (DNA): TGCGCCAGCTCTTACCGGGACAGGGTATACGGAGCCTACGAGCAGTACTTC. The full variable domain, its missing parts supplied by reference TRBV5-1 and TRBJ2-7, is KAGVTQTPRYLIKTRGQQVTLSCSPISGHRSVSWYQQTPGQGLQFLFEYFSETQRNKGNFPGRFSGRQFSNSRSEMNVSTLELGDSALYLCASSYRDRVYGAYEQYFGPGTRLTVT.

V usage is TRBV7-3 and J usage is TRBJ1-4; 8 nucleotides line up with TRBD1. V lost 5 bases to trimming and J lost 8 bases; unmatched junction nucleotides: 7. The CDR3 loop spans 14 amino acids. Germline CDR1 is SGHTA and CDR2 is FQGTGA. CDR3 sequence reads: CASSLDRGREKLFF. The CDR3 region has the DNA TGTGCCAGCAGCCTAGACAGGGGTCGAGAAAAACTGTTTTTT.

This clonotype has a single count. The V call is TRBV9, the J call TRBJ2-1, with 8 positions matching TRBD2. The CDR3 is 15 residues long. After removal of 0 bases from V and 5 bases from J, the junction contained 4 bases not matched to a gene. From germline, CDR1 is SGDLS and CDR2 YYNGEE. The DNA of the CDR3 is TGTGCCAGCAGCGTAGTCGGGAGGGATGACAATGAGCAGTTCTTC. It is translated as CASSVVGRDDNEQFF.

CDR3 bases: TGTGCCAGCACCACAGGGTTCGGTCAGCCCCAGCATTTT. This translates into CASTTGFGQPQHF. The chain is built from TRBV11-2 and TRBJ1-5; D possibly corresponds to TRBD1 (6 bases). V was clipped by 7 bases and J by 6 bases, with 13 bases between them. Per the germline V gene, CDR1 is SGHAT and CDR2 is FQNNGV. The CDR3 spans 13 residues.

V and J are TRBV4-2 and TRBJ2-7; D remains unclear. V was pared by 1 base and J by 4 bases, with 14 bases between. The CDR3 totals 15 residues. Germline CDR1 reads LGHNA; CDR2 reads YNFKEQ. This CDR3 reads CASSQATERPYEQYF. CDR3 coding DNA: TGTGCCAGCAGCCAAGCGACGGAGCGCCCTTACGAGCAGTACTTC.

This sequence joins TRBV9 and TRBJ2-1; D is uncertain. The CDR3 is made up of 12 amino acids. Germline V gene sequence: CDR1 SGDLS, CDR2 YYNGEE. Trimming pared 3 bases from V and 8 bases from J, leaving 9 bases between. This CDR3 is CASSDNGYEQFF. Written as DNA, the CDR3 is TGTGCCAGCAGCGACAACGGGTATGAGCAGTTCTTC.

Only a few counts were recorded for this clonotype. This chain uses TRBV5-1 with TRBJ1-2; no firm D call. The V gene's germline CDR1 is SGHRS and CDR2 YFSETQ. The CDR3 is made up of 14 amino acids. V was clipped by 4 bases and J by 5 bases, with 15 bases between them. CDR3 sequence reads: CASSQTPDEYGYTF. DNA of the CDR3: TGCGCCAGCAGCCAAACTCCGGACGAATATGGCTACACCTTC.

V and J are TRBV28 and TRBJ2-7, with TRBD1 identical over 11 bases. CDR1 and CDR2 (germline): MDHEN, SYDVKM. Losses at the gene ends were 5 bases for V and 3 bases for J; bases not matched to a gene: 9. The CDR3 runs 16 residues. In DNA, the CDR3 is TGTGCCAGCAGTCTACCGTTCGGGACAGGGGGCTACGAGCAGTACTTC. This codes for CASSLPFGTGGYEQYF. The whole variable domain, filled in from reference TRBV28 and TRBJ2-7, reads DVKVTQSSRYLVKRTGEKVFLECVQDMDHENMFWYRQDPGLGLRLIYFSYDVKMKEKGDIPEGYSVSREKKERFSLILESASTNQTSMYLCASSLPFGTGGYEQYFGPGTRLTVT.

This clonotype came up a few times. The rearrangement links TRBV3-1 to TRBJ1-6, with D possibly matching TRBD1 (5 bases). The CDR3 has 12 amino acids. Germline values: CDR1 LGHDT, CDR2 YNNKEL (reference sequence). Trimming took 6 bases from V and 6 from J, leaving 6 bases between them. The DNA for the CDR3 is TGTGCCAGCAGTGACAGTAATTCACCCCTCCACTTT. Its translation: CASSDSNSPLHF. The whole variable domain, filled in from reference TRBV3-1 and TRBJ1-6, reads DTAVSQTPKYLVTQMGNDKSIKCEQNLGHDTMYWYKQDSKKFLKIMFSYNNKELIINETVPNRFSPKSPDKAHLNLHINSLELGDSAVYFCASSDSNSPLHFGNGTRLTVT.

This clonotype appeared a few times. The chain employs TRBV24-1 and TRBJ2-1, with 7 nucleotides matching TRBD1. Trimming took 4 bases from V and 1 from J; bases not matched to a gene: 12. Germline CDR1 reads KGHDR; CDR2 reads SFDVKD. The CDR3 is 18 residues long. CDR3 amino acids: CATSDRRTGRRSYNEQFF. The CDR3, as DNA: TGTGCCACCAGTGACCGCCGGACAGGCCGGCGGTCCTACAATGAGCAGTTCTTC.